Shown below are 21 T cell receptor beta chains from a single sample sequenced in a study of T-cell memory formation after mild COVID-19. One entry per CDR3 protein results from TCRdb running MiXCR on the 5' RACE reads. The data show more than 100,000 distinct CDR3 sequences, approximately 6.2% seen once. Sequencing input: PBMCs or a T cell subset sorted from them (not recorded which). The receptor source for this set is an adult woman who had mild COVID-19 (a few samples of this study predate the infection). Cell type and time point are not known.

The V and J genes are TRBV12-3 or TRBV12-4 and TRBJ2-3; a possible D gene is TRBD1 (5 bases). The CDR3 sequence is 13 residues long. V lost 3 bases, J lost 7 bases, and 11 bases lay in between. The CDR3 DNA follows: TGTGCCAGCAGTTTTCAGGGTGGGAATACGCAGTATTTT. As protein: CASSFQGGNTQYF.

The chain has TRBV20-1 and TRBJ2-1; D call uncertain. The CDR3 has 11 amino acids. Germline V gene sequence: CDR1 DFQATT, CDR2 SNEGSKA (reference sequence). The V end lost 1 base, the J end lost 8 bases, and 6 bases lay between the germline ends. The CDR3 protein is CSARGGYEQFF. The CDR3 bases are TGCAGTGCTAGAGGCGGCTATGAGCAGTTCTTC.

This clonotype was seen repeatedly, ten times or more. The CDR3 coding sequence is TGCGCCAGCAGCTTCAAGTACTCTGGGGCCAACGTCCTGACTTTC. Encoded protein: CASSFKYSGANVLTF. The J gene is TRBJ2-6, the V gene TRBV5-1, with no clear D. Trimming removed 2 bases from V and 0 bases from J, with 6 bases in between. The CDR3 spans 15 residues. Germline V gene data show CDR1 as SGHRS and CDR2 as YFSETQ.

This clonotype was seen repeatedly, ten times or more. This rearrangement joins TRBV7-3 to TRBJ2-1; 12 nucleotides match TRBD1. The germline CDR1 and CDR2 sequences are SGHTA and FQGTGA. The V segment lost 4 bases and the J segment 6 bases; nucleotides outside the gene matches: 4. This CDR3 has 15 amino acids. The CDR3 is CASSSRDRGLNEQFF. As DNA, the CDR3 is TGTGCCAGCAGCTCCCGGGACAGGGGGCTCAATGAGCAGTTCTTC.

Many counts were recorded for this clonotype. The chain has TRBV7-3 and TRBJ2-1; D ambiguous. V shed 5 bases and J shed 10 bases, with 15 bases lying between them. Germline CDR1 and CDR2: SGHTA and FQGTGA. This CDR3 has 13 residues. DNA for the CDR3: TGTGCCAGCAGCCGAGACGGGTACGGGGAGCAGTTCTTC. Translated, it gives CASSRDGYGEQFF.

In its sample, this clonotype was seen many times. The chain joins TRBV7-9 to TRBJ2-7; D is ambiguous. Germline V gene data show CDR1 as SEHNR and CDR2 as FQNEAQ (reference sequence). The CDR3 totals 14 residues. Trimming shortened V by 1 base and J by 3 bases, and 10 bases separated the two germline ends. In DNA, the CDR3 is TGTGCCAGCAGCTTAGTGGCAGCAGTCTACGAGCAGTACTTC. Amino acid sequence: CASSLVAAVYEQYF.

At least ten counts were recorded for this clonotype. The chain joins TRBV6-5 to TRBJ1-6; a weak D match, TRBD1 (6 bases). Germline CDR1 MNHEY, CDR2 SVGAGI. The CDR3 is made up of 16 amino acids. With 0 bases removed from V and 6 bases from J, the gap between germline ends came to 12 bases. The CDR3 region has the DNA TGTGCCAGCAGTTACTCTTTGGGGGCTGGTAATTCACCCCTCCACTTT. Translation gives CASSYSLGAGNSPLHF.

This clonotype was observed a handful of times. This rearrangement joins TRBV21-1 to TRBJ2-2; TRBD1, as called in the table, went unchecked against the DNA. TRBV21-1 is a pseudogene. This CDR3 comprises 13 residues. DNA for the CDR3: TGTGCCAGCAGCAAGGGGGGTACCGGGGAGCTGTTTTTT. Amino acids: CASSKGGTGELFF.

The chain links TRBV12-3 or TRBV12-4 to TRBJ1-4, with D perhaps matching TRBD1 (6 bases). The ends were cut back, 6 bases at V and 2 bases at J, with 16 bases in the middle. The CDR3 covers 16 residues. CDR3 nucleotides: TGTGCCAGCAGCCTATTTGGGGGCTCGACTAATGAAAAACTGTTTTTT. Protein product: CASSLFGGSTNEKLFF.

This sequence joins TRBV18 and TRBJ2-3; a weak D match, TRBD2 (5 bases). The CDR3 length is 15 residues. CDR1 and CDR2 from the germline V gene are KGHSH and LQKENI. V shed 0 bases and J shed 4 bases, with 11 bases lying between them. This CDR3 is CASSPPMSAADTQYF. CDR3 in DNA: TGTGCCAGCTCACCACCGATGTCAGCGGCAGATACGCAGTATTTT.

The CDR3 DNA reads TGTGCCAGCAGTCCGACTAGCGGGGACAGCTCCTACAATGAGCAGTTCTTC. Its protein is CASSPTSGDSSYNEQFF. The chain employs TRBV6-5 and TRBJ2-1, with TRBD2 matching 11 bases. V lost 5 bases and J lost 0; bases outside the gene matches: 6. From germline, CDR1 is MNHEY and CDR2 SVGAGI. CDR3 length equals 17 residues.

This clonotype was recorded at least ten times. The chain combines TRBV7-7 with TRBJ2-2, with D perhaps TRBD1 (6 bases). Trimming removed 4 bases at V and 7 bases at J, with 10 bases between. Germline V lookup: CDR1 SSHAT, CDR2 FNYEAQ (reference sequence). CDR3 length: 13 amino acids. The DNA of the CDR3 is TGTGCCAGCAGCTCAGGGGTGGTCGGGGAGCTGTTTTTT. Its translation: CASSSGVVGELFF.

This clonotype was found many times. The chain carries TRBV5-1 and TRBJ2-7; maybe TRBD1 (6 bases). CDR1 SGHRS and CDR2 YFSETQ come from the germline V gene. V was cut by 0 bases and J by 0 bases, with 7 bases left in between. The CDR3 is made up of 14 amino acids. This chain's CDR3 is CASSLGDNSYEQYF. The CDR3 DNA reads as TGCGCCAGCAGCTTGGGGGACAACTCCTACGAGCAGTACTTC.

This clonotype was recorded many times. The V gene is TRBV5-1, the J gene TRBJ2-2, with D possibly being TRBD1 or TRBD2 (5 bases each). Trimming took off 0 bases at V and 4 bases at J, with 16 bases between the two ends. Looked up from germline, CDR1 is SGHRS and CDR2 is YFSETQ. This CDR3 contains 17 residues. The CDR3 sequence is CASSLEGPTRGTGELFF. The CDR3 nucleotides read TGCGCCAGCAGCTTGGAGGGTCCAACGAGGGGCACCGGGGAGCTGTTTTTT.

This clonotype showed up many times. The chain is built from TRBV12-3 or TRBV12-4 and TRBJ1-5; 7 nucleotides line up with TRBD1. The CDR3 is 13 residues long. With 6 bases clipped from V and 2 bases from J, the junction kept 1 base outside the gene matches. CDR3 in DNA: TGTGCCAGCAGAGGACAGGGCAATCAGCCCCAGCATTTT. This codes for CASRGQGNQPQHF.

This clonotype showed up just a few times. The chain joins TRBV12-3 or TRBV12-4 to TRBJ2-2; D not resolved. V was pared by 6 bases and J by 5 bases, with 7 bases between. There are 12 residues in the CDR3. The CDR3 region is CASSRITGELFF. CDR3 nucleotides: TGTGCCAGCAGCCGTATTACCGGGGAGCTGTTTTTT.

The chain couples TRBV29-1 to TRBJ1-2; a weak D match, TRBD1 (6 bases). The CDR3 sequence is 16 residues long. Trimming left V 0 bases short and J 2 bases short, with 16 bases between. CDR1 is SQVTM, CDR2 ANQGSEA, per germline. The CDR3, as DNA: TGCAGCGTTGAAGATACACTTCTAGGGGGAAACTATGGCTACACCTTC. Encoded protein: CSVEDTLLGGNYGYTF.

This clonotype was observed at least ten times. V is TRBV5-1 and J is TRBJ2-3; D might be TRBD1 or TRBD2, each matching 5 bases. The CDR3 is 14 residues long. V gave up 3 bases and J gave up 2 bases, with 10 bases separating them. Germline CDR1 SGHRS, CDR2 YFSETQ. The CDR3 DNA reads as TGCGCCAGCAGCTCGGGGCAAATCACAGATACGCAGTATTTT. This sequence encodes CASSSGQITDTQYF.

This clonotype was observed many times. The chain carries TRBV7-9 and TRBJ2-3; D is undetermined. The CDR3 length is 15 residues. V lost 5 bases, J lost 7 bases, and 19 bases lay in between. Germline V gene lookup returns CDR1 SEHNR and CDR2 FQNEAQ (reference sequence). In nucleotides, the CDR3 is TGTGCCAGCAGCCCTCGAACCCGAAACCCCAATACGCAGTATTTT. Its translation: CASSPRTRNPNTQYF.

This clonotype occurred many times. The V gene is TRBV9, the J gene TRBJ2-7; 16 nucleotides line up with TRBD2. J lost 0 bases, V lost 4 bases, and 4 bases had no gene match. This CDR3 is 17 amino acids long. Germline V gene sequence: CDR1 SGDLS, CDR2 YYNGEE. The CDR3 region has the DNA TGTGCCAGCAGCCCGGGACTAGCGGGAGGGGTCTCCTACGAGCAGTACTTC. This gives the protein CASSPGLAGGVSYEQYF.

The sample holds many counts of this clonotype. The chain carries TRBV10-3 and TRBJ1-1, with 8 bases fitting TRBD1. Trimming at V came to 3 bases and at J to 4 bases, leaving 1 base not matched to a gene. There are 13 residues in the CDR3. Germline-derived CDR1 and CDR2 are ENHRY and SYGVKD. This CDR3 is CAISEGQGTEAFF. The DNA of the CDR3 is TGTGCCATCAGTGAAGGACAGGGCACTGAAGCTTTCTTT.